Shown below are 27 T cell receptor beta chains from a single sample sequenced in a study of blood T cells in healthy people across ages. A J-beta primer mix and a sample-barcoded 5' primer were used in a second PCR of about 7 to 12 cycles. TCRdb reprocessed the 5' RACE reads via MiXCR and lists one record per CDR3 protein. This table has more than 1.4 million distinct CDR3 sequences, around two fifths appearing once. The material sequenced was blood. The receptors come from a woman aged 18-30 years in good health.

This clonotype was seen more than once but under ten times. CDR3 nucleotide sequence: TGCGCCAGCAGCCAAGCAGGGGCAGTCTATGGCTACACCTTC. Protein product: CASSQAGAVYGYTF. The chain joins TRBV4-1 to TRBJ1-2; tentatively, D is TRBD1 (6 bases). Germline-derived CDR1 and CDR2 are MGHRA and YSYEKL. V was pared by 1 base and J by 4 bases, with 10 bases between. This CDR3 spans 14 amino acids.

This clonotype has just a few counts. This chain joins TRBV27 and TRBJ1-2; D uncertain. Trimming removed 0 bases from V and 4 bases from J, with 9 bases in between. CDR3 size: 14 residues. Per germline, CDR1 MNHEY and CDR2 SMNVEV (reference sequence). In DNA, the CDR3 is TGTGCCAGCAGTTTATCCGGAGGAGGCTATGGCTACACCTTC. This gives the protein CASSLSGGGYGYTF.

This chain connects TRBV7-8 to TRBJ2-7, with 11 bases matching TRBD1. CDR1 and CDR2 (germline): SGHVS, FQNEAQ. The CDR3 totals 17 residues. Trimming removed 5 bases from V and 2 bases from J; junction bases left unmatched: 11. CDR3 amino acids: CASSPHGQGAFAYEQYF. Here the CDR3 DNA reads TGTGCCAGCAGCCCGCACGGACAGGGGGCTTTCGCCTACGAGCAGTACTTC.

This clonotype was found a few times. J is TRBJ1-1 and V is TRBV29-1, with D possibly matching TRBD1 (5 bases). The CDR3 loop spans 11 amino acids. The germline gives CDR1 SQVTM, CDR2 ANQGSEA. V dropped 5 bases and J dropped 7 bases, with 11 bases sitting between them. The CDR3 nucleotides read TGCAGCGTTATGCCGGGGCTTGAAGCTTTCTTT. Encoded protein: CSVMPGLEAFF.

This chain links TRBV6-1 with TRBJ2-5; 10 bases fit TRBD2. The V gene's germline CDR1 is MNHNS and CDR2 SASEGT. The CDR3 consists of 16 residues. V lost 4 bases to trimming and J lost 11 bases; unmatched junction nucleotides: 16. CDR3 region: CASSGFTSGIVYEQYF. The CDR3 DNA sequence: TGTGCCAGCAGTGGCTTTACTAGCGGGATAGTCTATGAGCAGTACTTC.

This sequence joins TRBV5-4 and TRBJ2-1; 13 bases agree with TRBD2. V gave up 5 bases and J gave up 8 bases; unmatched junction bases: 10. This CDR3 is 16 amino acids long. The germline V gene has CDR1 SGHNT and CDR2 YYREEE (reference sequence). This CDR3 is CASRGRTSGRWDEQFF. The CDR3 DNA sequence: TGTGCCAGCAGGGGTCGGACTAGCGGGAGATGGGATGAGCAGTTCTTC.

The V call is TRBV3-1, the J call TRBJ2-1; TRBD2 matches 12 bases. V lost 3 bases and J lost 6; bases outside the gene matches: 18. The germline V gene has CDR1 LGHDT and CDR2 YNNKEL (reference sequence). The CDR3 has 20 residues. The CDR3 here is CASSQGFFLAGGPRSNEQFF. CDR3 bases: TGTGCCAGCAGCCAGGGCTTTTTCCTAGCGGGAGGGCCGCGGAGCAATGAGCAGTTCTTC.

The rearrangement uses TRBV5-6 and TRBJ2-7; tentatively, D is TRBD2 (5 bases). V was cut by 0 bases and J by 5 bases, with 15 bases left in between. Germline CDR1 and CDR2: SGHDT and YYEEEE. This CDR3 is 15 amino acids long. The CDR3 sequence: CASSLVGSGGDEQYF. CDR3 sequence (DNA): TGTGCCAGCAGCTTGGTCGGCAGCGGTGGGGACGAGCAGTACTTC.

A few counts support this clonotype. The chain is built from TRBV7-3 and TRBJ2-1; D perhaps matches TRBD1 (5 bases). The CDR3 runs 14 residues. Germline lookup yields CDR1 SGHTA and CDR2 FQGTGA. Trimming removed 3 bases from V and 2 bases from J, with 8 bases in between. The CDR3 bases are TGTGCCAGCAGCTTGGGGCCCCCCTACAATGAGCAGTTCTTC. Translated, it gives CASSLGPPYNEQFF.

This chain connects TRBV6-5 to TRBJ2-5, with 8 bases fitting TRBD2. The end of the DNA fits TRBJ2-4 better, so the J call may be wrong. Germline CDR1 is MNHEY and CDR2 is SVGAGI. The CDR3 loop spans 16 amino acids. The CDR3 DNA reads TGTGCCAGCAGTTACTTACCGGGAGGGGGGGAAAACATTCAGTACTTC. This sequence encodes CASSYLPGGGENIQYF.

This CDR3 is CASGFREFTDTQYF. CDR3 DNA: TGTGCCAGCGGTTTCCGGGAGTTTACAGATACGCAGTATTTT. The chain employs TRBV6-5 and TRBJ2-3, with D possibly being TRBD2 (6 bases). This CDR3 has 14 residues. V shed 8 bases and J shed 3 bases, with 15 bases lying between them. Germline lookup yields CDR1 MNHEY and CDR2 SVGAGI.

V gene TRBV5-1 combines with J gene TRBJ1-6; 9 bases agree with TRBD1. V shed 4 bases, J shed 0 bases, and the junction held 5 bases outside the gene matches. Germline V CDR1 and CDR2: SGHRS, YFSETQ. There are 17 residues in the CDR3. CDR3 amino acids: CASSEGTGSSYNSPLHF. The CDR3 nucleotides read TGCGCCAGCAGCGAGGGGACAGGGAGCTCCTATAATTCACCCCTCCACTTT.

The rearrangement joins TRBV11-1 to TRBJ2-7, with D perhaps TRBD2 (5 bases). V lost 4 bases, J lost 0 bases, and 13 bases lay in between. The CDR3 is 15 amino acids. Germline V lookup: CDR1 SGHAT, CDR2 FQDESV (reference sequence). The CDR3 DNA sequence: TGTGCCAGCAGCTCACTACGGACTTACTCCTACGAGCAGTACTTC. It encodes CASSSLRTYSYEQYF.

The CDR3 region is CASTPSSGQPQHF. As DNA, the CDR3 is TGTGCCAGCACCCCCAGTAGCGGTCAGCCCCAGCATTTT. The V and J genes are TRBV12-3 or TRBV12-4 and TRBJ1-5; no clear D gene. The CDR3 totals 13 residues. The V end was cut by 7 bases, the J end by 6 bases, with 13 bases between.

The V and J genes are TRBV5-1 and TRBJ2-7, with D unclear. Trimming took off 0 bases at V and 9 bases at J, with 10 bases between the two ends. Germline-derived CDR1 and CDR2 are SGHRS and YFSETQ. The CDR3 has 12 residues. CDR3 region: CASSLASQTQYF. CDR3 nucleotide sequence: TGCGCCAGCAGCTTGGCCAGTCAAACGCAGTACTTC.

The rearrangement joins TRBV7-2 to TRBJ1-2; D call uncertain. CDR1 is SGHTA and CDR2 is FQGNSA in the germline V gene. The CDR3 has 14 amino acids. The ends were cut back, 2 bases at V and 2 bases at J, with 9 bases in the middle. The chain's CDR3 is CASSLHGPNYGYTF. CDR3 nucleotide sequence: TGTGCCAGCAGCTTACATGGGCCCAACTATGGCTACACCTTC. Full variable domain (outside the CDR3, taken from reference TRBV7-2 and TRBJ1-2): GAGVSQSPSNKVTEKGKDVELRCDPISGHTALYWYRQSLGQGLEFLIYFQGNSAPDKSGLPSDRFSAERTGGSVSTLTIQRTQQEDSAVYLCASSLHGPNYGYTFGSGTRLTVV.

The chain employs TRBV18 and TRBJ2-5; D remains unclear. The CDR3 extends over 15 amino acids. V was cut by 4 bases and J by 2 bases, with 14 bases left in between. The germline V gene has CDR1 KGHSH and CDR2 LQKENI. The CDR3 sequence: CASSQMTTPQETQYF. As DNA, the CDR3 is TGTGCCAGCTCACAAATGACAACGCCACAAGAGACCCAGTACTTC.

J is TRBJ1-5 and V is TRBV7-8; D possibly corresponds to TRBD1 (6 bases). CDR3 length: 17 amino acids. Germline CDR1 and CDR2: SGHVS and FQNEAQ. V was pared by 5 bases and J by 3 bases, with 20 bases between. In DNA, the CDR3 is TGTGCCAGCAGCCCCAACCCCAGGGGTGCGATCAATCAGCCCCAGCATTTT. This encodes CASSPNPRGAINQPQHF. The full variable domain, rest sourced from reference TRBV7-8 and TRBJ1-5, is GAGVSQSPRYKVAKRGQDVALRCDPISGHVSLFWYQQALGQGPEFLTYFQNEAQLDKSGLPSDRFFAERPEGSVSTLKIQRTQQEDSAVYLCASSPNPRGAINQPQHFGDGTRLSIL.

The rearrangement joins TRBV7-2 to TRBJ2-5; D is perhaps TRBD2 (6 bases). CDR1 and CDR2 (germline): SGHTA, FQGNSA. With 1 base removed from V and 5 bases from J, the gap between germline ends came to 14 bases. This CDR3 region has 15 residues. The CDR3, as DNA: TGTGCCAGCAGCTTAGAAGGAGGGATAATCGAGACCCAGTACTTC. As protein: CASSLEGGIIETQYF.

This clonotype was observed a handful of times. The chain's CDR3 is CASSKQGRASTDTQYF. DNA of the CDR3: TGTGCCAGCAGTAAACAGGGAAGGGCCAGCACAGATACGCAGTATTTT. V and J are TRBV2 and TRBJ2-3; D is possibly TRBD1 (6 bases). The CDR3 covers 16 residues. Germline CDR1 reads SNHLY; CDR2 reads FYNNEI. Trimming pared 5 bases from V and 0 bases from J, leaving 15 bases between. The full variable domain, in which reference TRBV2 and TRBJ2-3 provide the parts outside the CDR3, is EPEVTQTPSHQVTQMGQEVILRCVPISNHLYFYWYRQILGQKVEFLVSFYNNEISEKSEIFDDQFSVERPDGSNFTLKIRSTKLEDSAMYFCASSKQGRASTDTQYFGPGTRLTVL.

This chain joins TRBV7-2 and TRBJ1-5; TRBD1 is a possible D gene (5 bases). The CDR3 sequence is 13 residues long. Trimming left V 5 bases short and J 4 bases short, with 9 bases between. Germline CDR1 reads SGHTA; CDR2 reads FQGNSA. In DNA, the CDR3 is TGTGCCAGCAGCACGACAGCGAATCAGCCCCAGCATTTT. The encoded protein is CASSTTANQPQHF.

CDR3 loop: CASRQGLTDTQYF. The CDR3, as DNA: TGTGCCAGCCGACAGGGCCTCACAGATACGCAGTATTTT. This chain uses TRBV18 with TRBJ2-3, with 7 bases fitting TRBD1. The germline gives CDR1 KGHSH, CDR2 LQKENI. V shed 8 bases, J shed 2 bases, and the junction held 4 bases outside the gene matches. The CDR3 has 13 residues.

The chain uses TRBV6-4 and TRBJ2-1, with D hard to call. There are 13 residues in the CDR3. With 3 bases removed from V and 7 bases from J, the gap between germline ends came to 10 bases. Looked up from germline, CDR1 is MRHNA and CDR2 is SNTAGT. The CDR3 protein is CASSEQARNEQFF. Here the CDR3 DNA reads TGTGCCAGCAGTGAGCAGGCGAGGAATGAGCAGTTCTTC.

This sequence joins TRBV7-7 and TRBJ2-1; 10 nucleotides agree with TRBD2. Germline loops: CDR1 SSHAT, CDR2 FNYEAQ (reference sequence). The J segment lost 4 bases and the V segment lost 1 base, leaving 7 bases of the junction unmatched. The CDR3 has 17 amino acids. The CDR3 spells CASSLVPSGSPYNEQFF. The CDR3 DNA sequence: TGTGCCAGCAGCTTAGTGCCTAGCGGGAGTCCTTACAATGAGCAGTTCTTC. Full variable domain (rest looked up from reference TRBV7-7 and TRBJ2-1): GAGVSQSPRYKVTKRGQDVTLRCDPISSHATLYWYQQALGQGPEFLTYFNYEAQPDKSGLPSDRFSAERPEGSISTLTIQRTEQRDSAMYRCASSLVPSGSPYNEQFFGPGTRLTVL.

This clonotype was seen only a few times. V and J are TRBV7-6 and TRBJ2-3; D not certain. CDR3 size: 13 residues. V shed 4 bases and J shed 6 bases, with 11 bases lying between them. Germline V gene lookup returns CDR1 SGHVS and CDR2 FNYEAQ. CDR3 region: CASSSGSMDTQYF. The CDR3 DNA reads as TGTGCCAGCAGCTCCGGCTCAATGGATACGCAGTATTTT.

The rearrangement joins TRBV7-9 to TRBJ2-3; no reliable D call. The germline V and J ends were trimmed by 5 bases and 0 bases, with 18 bases remaining between them. The CDR3 contains 17 residues. The germline V gene has CDR1 SEHNR and CDR2 FQNEAQ (reference sequence). The CDR3 nucleotides are TGTGCCAGCAGCCCCCCCATGGACCGCCCTAGCACAGATACGCAGTATTTT. Translated: CASSPPMDRPSTDTQYF.

The gene calls are TRBV29-1 and TRBJ2-1; TRBD2 matches 8 bases. There are 14 residues in the CDR3. Germline lookup yields CDR1 SQVTM and CDR2 ANQGSEA. J was trimmed by 6 bases and V by 5 bases; bases with no gene match: 9. CDR3 DNA: TGCAGCGTTACATCCGGGACTAGGAGCAATGAGCAGTTCTTC. It encodes CSVTSGTRSNEQFF.